These 20 T cell receptor beta chains came from one sample sequenced in a study of T cells in Graves' hyperthyroidism and ophthalmopathy (dated by TCRdb to between 2019 and 2020). Library prep was done by multiplex PCR. These reads were obtained on an Illumina HiSeq 2000. The TCR beta CDR3 regions were amplified from the RNA transcripts. The TCR CDR3 was subjected to a first round of RT-PCR using the HTBI primer set and the Qiagen OneStep RT-PCR kit. TCRdb reprocessing: public reads trimmed at Q25 with fastp, clones called with MiXCR, in-frame beta chains kept. Rows are unified per CDR3 protein, each entry keeping the most common DNA and genes. The sample data list about 380,000 distinct CDR3 sequences, and approximately 13% of these were observed just once. 20% of the sample rests with the top ten. Specimen: blood. All receptors come from a young man with Graves' hyperthyroidism that later progressed to Graves' ophthalmopathy.

At least ten counts were recorded for this clonotype. The chain couples TRBV6-1 to TRBJ1-4; D is unclear. Trimming pared 5 bases from V and 7 bases from J, leaving 17 bases between. Germline loops: CDR1 MNHNS, CDR2 SASEGT. The CDR3 is 15 amino acids. CDR3 amino acids: CASSSVPPKGEKLFF. The DNA for the CDR3 is TGTGCCAGCAGTTCCGTACCCCCTAAGGGTGAAAAACTGTTTTTT.

CDR3 coding DNA: TGTGCCAGCACCCGAGGGACGAACACTGAAGCTTTCTTT. It translates to CASTRGTNTEAFF. V is TRBV25-1 and J is TRBJ1-1; D is possibly TRBD1 (5 bases). Germline CDR1 reads MGHDK; CDR2 reads SYGVNS. CDR3 length: 13 amino acids. V lost 7 bases to trimming and J lost 1 base, with 10 bases between them. Combining the CDR3 with reference TRBV25-1 and TRBJ1-1 gives the whole variable domain EADIYQTPRYLVIGTGKKITLECSQTMGHDKMYWYQQDPGMELHLIHYSYGVNSTEKGDLSSESTVSRIRTEHFPLTLESARPSHTSQYLCASTRGTNTEAFFGQGTRLTVV.

This clonotype has just a few counts. The chain couples TRBV7-2 to TRBJ1-3, with no clear D. Germline CDR1 and CDR2: SGHTA and FQGNSA. The germline V and J ends were trimmed by 2 bases and 0 bases, with 11 bases remaining between them. This CDR3 has 16 amino acids. CDR3 sequence: CASSLLGRASGNTIYF. The CDR3 DNA is TGTGCCAGCAGCTTACTTGGCAGAGCCTCTGGAAACACCATATATTTT.

The V gene is TRBV7-2, the J gene TRBJ2-1; tentative D call: TRBD1 (6 bases). The CDR3 runs 14 residues. V lost 0 bases and J 8 bases, leaving 11 bases between the germline ends. Germline lookup yields CDR1 SGHTA and CDR2 FQGNSA. The CDR3 DNA is TGTGCCAGCAGCTTAGCGGCCAGGGGCTATGAGCAGTTCTTC. Translated: CASSLAARGYEQFF. Full variable domain (rest looked up from reference TRBV7-2 and TRBJ2-1): GAGVSQSPSNKVTEKGKDVELRCDPISGHTALYWYRQSLGQGLEFLIYFQGNSAPDKSGLPSDRFSAERTGGSVSTLTIQRTQQEDSAVYLCASSLAARGYEQFFGPGTRLTVL.

This clonotype was counted many times. This chain uses TRBV15 with TRBJ1-1; TRBD1 matches 7 bases. The CDR3 consists of 14 residues. V trimming: 3 bases; J trimming: 5 bases; junction bases outside the gene matches: 6. Germline CDR1 LNHNV, CDR2 YYDKDF (reference sequence). The CDR3 coding sequence is TGTGCCACCAGCAGTTTCAGGGGGGCGACTGAAGCTTTCTTT. It is translated as CATSSFRGATEAFF.

This clonotype was picked up many times. The CDR3: CASSPRPQDIQYF. The DNA for the CDR3 is TGTGCCAGCAGCCCACGCCCCCAGGACATTCAGTACTTC. The chain recombines TRBV7-6 with TRBJ2-4; no clear D gene. Germline V gene sequence: CDR1 SGHVS, CDR2 FNYEAQ. The CDR3 totals 13 residues. Trimming removed 5 bases from V and 8 bases from J, with 13 bases in between.

The chain recombines TRBV9 with TRBJ1-4; D not resolved. There are 15 residues in the CDR3. Germline values: CDR1 SGDLS, CDR2 YYNGEE. Between the trimmed V and J ends, which lost 2 bases and 4 bases, there was a span of 12 bases. The CDR3 is CASSVGGISNEKLFF. For the CDR3, the DNA is TGTGCCAGCAGCGTGGGTGGCATCAGTAATGAAAAACTGTTTTTT. The full variable domain, with the rest looked up from reference TRBV9 and TRBJ1-4, is DSGVTQTPKHLITATGQRVTLRCSPRSGDLSVYWYQQSLDQGLQFLIQYYNGEERAKGNILERFSAQQFPDLHSELNLSSLELGDSALYFCASSVGGISNEKLFFGSGTQLSVL.

The sample holds many counts of this clonotype. DNA for the CDR3: TGTGCCAGCAGCCCGGCGGGTTACAATGAGCAGTTCTTC. Amino acid sequence: CASSPAGYNEQFF. The J gene is TRBJ2-1, the V gene TRBV5-5; D possibly corresponds to TRBD2 (5 bases). This CDR3 has 13 amino acids. Per the germline V gene, CDR1 is SGHKS and CDR2 is YYEKEE (reference sequence). Trimming stripped 4 bases from V and 4 bases from J, with 9 bases between.

There are many counts of this clonotype. The CDR3 is CASSYSTRGAFF. DNA for the CDR3: TGTGCCAGCAGCTATTCGACCCGAGGAGCTTTCTTT. The chain recombines TRBV13 with TRBJ1-1, with D unclear. CDR1 and CDR2 (germline): PRHDT, FYEKMQ (reference sequence). The CDR3 totals 12 residues. The V end lost 4 bases, the J end lost 10 bases, and 13 bases lay between the germline ends.

The gene calls are TRBV27 and TRBJ1-5; 8 bases match TRBD1. This CDR3 has 14 amino acids. With V trimmed by 6 bases and J by 6 bases, 7 bases remained unmatched. The germline V gene has CDR1 MNHEY and CDR2 SMNVEV (reference sequence). CDR3: CASSRQGFTQPQHF. The CDR3 region has the DNA TGTGCCAGCAGCCGACAGGGGTTCACTCAGCCCCAGCATTTT.

This clonotype was observed a few times. This chain connects TRBV19 to TRBJ1-5; the D is unclear. This CDR3 has 15 amino acids. The V gene's germline CDR1 is LNHDA and CDR2 SQIVND (reference sequence). Trimming stripped 2 bases from V and 4 bases from J, with 12 bases between. CDR3 DNA sequence: TGTGCCAGTAGTATAAGGAGACAAGGGAATCAGCCCCAGCATTTT. Encoded protein: CASSIRRQGNQPQHF.

In its sample, this clonotype was seen a few times. This chain joins TRBV3-1 and TRBJ2-7, with TRBD2 matching over 12 bases. V shed 1 base, J shed 6 bases, and the junction held 1 base outside the gene matches. The CDR3 is 14 amino acids. CDR1 is LGHDT and CDR2 is YNNKEL in the germline V gene (reference sequence). The CDR3 DNA follows: TGTGCCAGCAGCCAAGGGGGACTAGCGGGCGAGCAGTACTTC. Amino acid sequence: CASSQGGLAGEQYF.

This chain joins TRBV18 and TRBJ2-4; 7 bases line up with TRBD2. The V and J ends lost 3 bases and 0 bases, in that order; junction bases with no gene match: 14. Germline CDR1 reads KGHSH; CDR2 reads LQKENI. The length of the CDR3 is 19 residues. The CDR3 nucleotides read TGTGCCAGCTCACCGACCGGGACTAACAAACTTCTAGCCAAAAACATTCAGTACTTC. Translating gives CASSPTGTNKLLAKNIQYF.

Many counts were recorded for this clonotype. V gene TRBV5-1 combines with J gene TRBJ2-2; D is ambiguous. The CDR3 is made up of 15 amino acids. Deletions cut 4 bases from V and 5 bases from J, with 15 bases between. CDR1 is SGHRS, CDR2 YFSETQ, per germline. The CDR3 DNA sequence: TGCGCCAGCAGCGGCACCGCTCGGGTAACCGGGGAGCTGTTTTTT. It encodes CASSGTARVTGELFF.

Comments on this clonotype: A much larger clone differs from this one at a single base, so this may be a read error. J is TRBJ1-2 and V is TRBV20-1, with D possibly matching TRBD1 (5 bases). The CDR3 contains 12 residues. Per germline, CDR1 DFQATT and CDR2 SNEGSKA (reference sequence). Written as DNA, the CDR3 is TGCAATGCCAGGGAGAGAGACTATGGCTACACCTTC. It specifies CNARERDYGYTF.

This clonotype occurred many times. The chain couples TRBV12-3 or TRBV12-4 to TRBJ2-1; 7 positions agree with TRBD1. With V trimmed by 7 bases and J by 4 bases, 13 bases remained unmatched. The CDR3 is 16 amino acids. Written as DNA, the CDR3 is TGTGCCAGCAACCCACCGGGACAGAAGAAATACAATGAGCAGTTCTTC. It codes for CASNPPGQKKYNEQFF.

The CDR3 spells CATSDTGNTDTQYF. CDR3 DNA: TGTGCCACCAGTGATACAGGAAACACAGATACGCAGTATTTT. The chain has TRBV24-1 and TRBJ2-3; weak D call: TRBD1 (5 bases). The CDR3 sequence is 14 residues long. Trimming cost V 3 bases and J 2 bases, with 8 bases left between them. Per germline, CDR1 KGHDR and CDR2 SFDVKD.

This clonotype was observed many times. The rearrangement uses TRBV6-8 and TRBJ1-2; TRBD1 matches at 9 bases. Unmatched junction bases numbered 11, after V lost 5 bases and J lost 4 bases. The CDR3 consists of 16 residues. Germline CDR1 reads MNHGY; CDR2 reads SAAAGT. In DNA, the CDR3 is TGTGCCAGCAGTACCCGGGACAGGGCTGGGTCCTATGGCTACACCTTC. Its translation: CASSTRDRAGSYGYTF.

The rearrangement joins TRBV13 to TRBJ1-4, with D hard to call. Germline loops: CDR1 PRHDT, CDR2 FYEKMQ (reference sequence). V was shortened by 3 bases and J by 4 bases, with 6 bases between the two germline ends. This CDR3 spans 13 amino acids. In DNA form, the CDR3 reads TGTGCCAGCAGCTTCAGGAATAATGAAAAACTGTTTTTT. Residues: CASSFRNNEKLFF. The variable domain in full, completed from reference TRBV13 and TRBJ1-4, reads AAGVIQSPRHLIKEKRETATLKCYPIPRHDTVYWYQQGPGQDPQFLISFYEKMQSDKGSIPDRFSAQQFSDYHSELNMSSLELGDSALYFCASSFRNNEKLFFGSGTQLSVL.

With regard to this clonotype: A much larger clone is a single base away; this may be a read error. This chain links TRBV12-3 or TRBV12-4 with TRBJ2-7; possible D gene TRBD1, 5 bases. The CDR3 loop spans 14 amino acids. This CDR3 is CVSSRQYLRVWQYF. The CDR3 DNA follows: TGTGTCAGCAGTCGACAGTACCTAAGGGTATGGCAGTACTTC.